The TCR beta chain under discussion was sequenced for a study of T cells in women clearing cervical HPV infection. Study context: Donors had HPV16-related CIN3 or worse; 2 had invasive cancer. Controls gave blood once infection was undetectable; cases at lesion identification.

TCRdb keeps only in-frame clones here, not all; method: immunoSEQ multiplex PCR. The sample table sets out 15,000 to 20,000 clones. In regard to this clone: Read data end 3 residues before the CDR3 end; the end is taken from the germline J gene.

From germline, CDR1 is KGHSH and CDR2 LQKENI. CDR3 size: 17 residues. Sample: blood buffy coat. The chain carries TRBV18 and TRBJ2-3; 11 nucleotides match TRBD2. The receptor was isolated from a woman aged 18-70 years with a cervical HPV16 infection that either progressed to CIN3+ or cleared (not recorded which). CDR3: CASSLNALAGGQETQYF. CDR3 bases read: TGTGCCAGCTCTCTAAACGCCCTAGCGGGGGGTCAAGAGACG.